This T cell receptor beta chain was obtained from a study of T cells expressing NK-cell markers. Study overall: Sorted CD3+CD56+NKG2C+, CD3+CD56+NKG2C- and CD3+CD56-NKG2C+ T-cell subsets were beta-chain profiled.

TCR beta cDNA was generated via 5'RACE template switching incorporating UMIs. TCRdb re-called the 5' RACE reads, yielding one record per CDR3 amino acid sequence without DNA. This listing includes 500,000 to 700,000 distinct CDR3 sequences. Notes on this clonotype: Antigen unknown.

The CDR3 totals 14 residues. From germline, CDR1 is LNHNV and CDR2 YYDKDF (reference sequence). Study-level points and caveats: A handful of donors likewise had their CD3+CD56-NKG2C+ fraction led by these clonotypes.

The sample comprised blood T cells: a sorted CD56 or NKG2C T cell subset, CD4+ or CD8+ T cells, or bulk PBMC T cells (not recorded which). The chain carries TRBV15 and TRBJ2-3; TCRdb's D gene call, TRBD1, goes unchecked for lack of DNA. The TCR comes from a man aged 18-30 years in good health. The CDR3 reads CATSVSGGADTQYF.